The source of this T cell receptor beta chain is a study of control samples from healthy donors and cancer patients. TCRdb's copy holds only in-frame clones and misses some; the assay was immunoSEQ multiplex PCR. This table has 130,000 to 150,000 clones, roughly 94% appearing once. CDR3 size: 16 residues. Germline CDR1 is MNHEY and CDR2 is SVGEGT. Trimming cost V 5 bases and J 7 bases, with 20 bases left between them. Sample: PBMCs. The receptor was isolated from a man in his fifties or sixties with colorectal cancer. The rearrangement links TRBV6-2 or TRBV6-3 to TRBJ1-4; D gene ambiguous. Here the CDR3 DNA reads TGTGCCAGCAGTCTTCTTGCGGCGGACCAAGGTGAAAAACTGTTTTTT. Translating it yields CASSLLAADQGEKLFF.